The entry that follows covers one TCR beta chain sequence. This entry comes from a study of blood T cell repertoires in COVID-19. Study overall: In each case, the material was cDNA or gDNA derived from T cells, B-cell-depleted T cells, or PBMCs.

In the original workflow: Using reference gene primer amplification, nucleated cell counts were estimated. The repertoire was sequenced with immunoSEQ multiplex PCR; TCRdb's copy has only in-frame clones and lacks some. D and trimming come from the DNA, and the V and J calls and clone size come from that table. The sample consists of 440,000 or so clones, 75% to 90% of them appearing once. Unmatched junction bases numbered 8, after V lost 3 bases and J lost 0 bases. Per germline, CDR1 SGHNT and CDR2 YYREEE (reference sequence). This CDR3 is 16 amino acids long. Seattle patients were enrolled during active infection and followed longitudinally.

This TCR was recovered from a woman aged 40 to 50 with COVID-19, enrolled during active disease. J is TRBJ1-2 and V is TRBV5-4; 7 bases align to TRBD1. Sequencing was carried out using peripheral blood. Written as DNA, the CDR3 is TGTGCCAGCAGCTGGAGGACACAGGGGACTAACTATGGCTACACCTTC. Translated, it gives CASSWRTQGTNYGYTF.